Shown below are 28 T cell receptor beta chains from a single sample sequenced in a study of T cell responses to AZD1222 COVID-19 vaccine (dated by TCRdb to 2020 to 2022). Libraries came from the immunoSEQ multiplex PCR assay. Imported from immuneACCESS, the table was reduced by TCRdb to in-frame sequences with V and J called. These copies leave out some clones; in studies compared against another copy, an unresolved V gene accounts for under half, and the cause of the remainder is not known. The sample includes approximately 85,000 clones, with approximately 87% observed a single time. The leading ten clones occupy 5.5% to 8% of the sample. What the time point label conveys for this sample: baseline before first vaccination. Sequenced material: peripheral blood, taken on day 0 of AZD1222 vaccination. All receptors come from an adult in good health.

This clone showed up just once. The chain recombines TRBV19 with TRBJ2-6, with D unresolved. CDR1 LNHDA and CDR2 SQIVND come from the germline V gene (reference sequence). V dropped 4 bases and J dropped 0 bases, with 4 bases sitting between them. The CDR3 runs 14 residues. In DNA form, the CDR3 reads TGTGCCAGTAGTAGAGGCTCTGGGGCCAACGTCCTGACTTTC. This sequence encodes CASSRGSGANVLTF.

The J gene is TRBJ1-6, the V gene TRBV5-6; 9 bases align to TRBD1. V lost 1 base to trimming and J lost 7 bases; unmatched junction nucleotides: 3. This CDR3 contains 15 residues. Germline V gene data show CDR1 as SGHDT and CDR2 as YYEEEE. CDR3 in DNA: TGTGCCAGCAGCTTGTGGGACAGGGTAAATTCACCCCTCCACTTT. Amino acids: CASSLWDRVNSPLHF.

The chain joins TRBV14 to TRBJ2-5; D gene uncertain. The CDR3 runs to 11 residues. Trimming took 3 bases from V and 5 from J, leaving 4 bases between them. Germline assignment: CDR1 SGHDN and CDR2 FVKESK. The CDR3 nucleotides read TGTGCCAGCAGCCACCGGGAGACCCAGTACTTC. This encodes CASSHRETQYF.

The J gene is TRBJ1-1, the V gene TRBV28, with D possibly TRBD1 on 6 matching bases. The germline V and J ends were trimmed by 7 bases and 0 bases, with 12 bases remaining between them. Germline CDR1 and CDR2: MDHEN and SYDVKM. This CDR3 spans 14 amino acids. CDR3 nucleotide sequence: TGTGCCAGCATGGGGGCCCCCATGAACACTGAAGCTTTCTTT. Protein: CASMGAPMNTEAFF.

The chain is built from TRBV5-1 and TRBJ2-3, with TRBD1 as a possible D gene (7 bases). This CDR3 spans 14 amino acids. CDR1 and CDR2 from the germline V gene are SGHRS and YFSETQ. Trimming removed 4 bases at V and 2 bases at J, with 11 bases between. The CDR3 region has the DNA TGCGCCAGCAGCGCGGGACAGTACACAGATACGCAGTATTTT. Its protein is CASSAGQYTDTQYF.

The rearrangement links TRBV11-2 to TRBJ1-3; maybe TRBD1 (5 bases). Germline V gene lookup returns CDR1 SGHAT and CDR2 FQNNGV. This CDR3 has 15 amino acids. Trimming stripped 3 bases from V and 0 bases from J, with 9 bases between. Here the CDR3 reads CASSFGAPSGNTIYF. CDR3 nucleotide sequence: TGTGCCAGCAGCTTCGGGGCCCCCTCTGGAAACACCATATATTTT.

In DNA form, the CDR3 reads TGTGCCACCAGTGAAGGAGGGCGGACCTCGAAGGGAACTGAAGCTTTCTTT. Translation gives CATSEGGRTSKGTEAFF. The chain couples TRBV24-1 to TRBJ1-1; D not certain. Germline CDR1 KGHDR, CDR2 SFDVKD. The CDR3 covers 17 residues. Deletions cut 4 bases from V and 5 bases from J, with 22 bases between.

The chain employs TRBV7-2 and TRBJ2-1, with no clear D. CDR3 length: 12 residues. V was clipped by 5 bases and J by 8 bases, with 10 bases between them. Looked up from germline, CDR1 is SGHTA and CDR2 is FQGNSA. The CDR3: CASSLGRHEQFF. The CDR3 DNA sequence: TGTGCCAGCAGCCTTGGCCGCCATGAGCAGTTCTTC.

As concerns this clone: One end of the junction does not line up with germline, which may come from a read error. The J gene is TRBJ2-1, the V gene TRBV7-7; D not certain. CDR1 and CDR2 (germline): SSHAT, FNYEAQ (reference sequence). This CDR3 is 16 amino acids long. The CDR3 DNA reads TGTGCTAGCAGCCCGGCGTTAGGATACGCCTACAATGAGCAGTTCTTC. This gives the protein CASSPALGYAYNEQFF.

V gene TRBV28 combines with J gene TRBJ1-5; 9 nucleotides match TRBD1. This CDR3 region has 15 residues. V lost 5 bases, J lost 3 bases, and 5 bases stayed unmatched. Per the germline V gene, CDR1 is MDHEN and CDR2 is SYDVKM. CDR3 bases: TGTGCCAGCAGTCCGGGACAGGGAGTCAATCAGCCCCAGCATTTT. Its translation is CASSPGQGVNQPQHF. The full variable domain, in which reference TRBV28 and TRBJ1-5 provide the parts outside the CDR3, is DVKVTQSSRYLVKRTGEKVFLECVQDMDHENMFWYRQDPGLGLRLIYFSYDVKMKEKGDIPEGYSVSREKKERFSLILESASTNQTSMYLCASSPGQGVNQPQHFGDGTRLSIL.

This clone turned up a few times. V usage is TRBV10-3 and J usage is TRBJ1-1; possibly TRBD1 for D (6 bases). Germline assignment: CDR1 ENHRY and CDR2 SYGVKD. Trimming removed 4 bases from V and 3 bases from J, with 21 bases in between. The CDR3 is 17 amino acids. CDR3 residues: CAISARAQGFDDTEAFF. The CDR3 DNA reads as TGTGCCATCAGTGCCCGGGCGCAGGGGTTCGACGACACTGAAGCTTTCTTT.

The chain uses TRBV6-4 and TRBJ1-5; maybe TRBD1 (6 bases). Germline assignment: CDR1 MRHNA and CDR2 SNTAGT. The CDR3 contains 21 residues. Deletions cut 2 bases from V and 3 bases from J, with 29 bases between. The CDR3 reads CASSDGGHRPEKLNLNQPQHF. In nucleotides, the CDR3 is TGTGCCAGCAGTGACGGGGGGCACCGACCCGAAAAACTAAACCTCAATCAGCCCCAGCATTTT.

V gene TRBV19 combines with J gene TRBJ1-6; D is uncertain. Germline V lookup: CDR1 LNHDA, CDR2 SQIVND (reference sequence). Between the trimmed V and J ends, which lost 7 bases and 8 bases, there was a span of 12 bases. This CDR3 has 13 amino acids. In DNA form, the CDR3 reads TGTGCCAGTACCGACCAGAGGTATTCACCCCTCCACTTT. This translates into CASTDQRYSPLHF.

V and J are TRBV6-1 and TRBJ2-7, with 9 bases fitting TRBD2. CDR1 is MNHNS, CDR2 SASEGT, per germline. The CDR3 contains 17 residues. With 4 bases clipped from V and 0 bases from J, the junction kept 10 bases outside the gene matches. The chain's CDR3 is CASSVESSGGSSYEQYF. In DNA, the CDR3 is TGTGCCAGCAGTGTTGAATCGAGCGGGGGGAGCTCCTACGAGCAGTACTTC.

V and J are TRBV7-6 and TRBJ2-3; 7 nucleotides align to TRBD2. Losses at the gene ends were 5 bases for V and 9 bases for J; bases not matched to a gene: 8. Germline values: CDR1 SGHVS, CDR2 FNYEAQ. CDR3 length equals 13 residues. The CDR3 DNA reads TGTGCCAGCAGCCCCTCCCTAGCGGAGACGCAGTATTTT. Translating it yields CASSPSLAETQYF.

J is TRBJ1-6 and V is TRBV27; D not certain. This CDR3 is built from 14 residues. Looked up from germline, CDR1 is MNHEY and CDR2 is SMNVEV (reference sequence). Trimming left V 3 bases short and J 4 bases short, with 7 bases between. The CDR3 DNA follows: TGTGCCAGCAGTTTGACGGCATATAATTCACCCCTCCACTTT. Its translation is CASSLTAYNSPLHF.

This clone was observed once. The V call is TRBV19, the J call TRBJ1-5; TRBD1 aligns across 10 bases. V was clipped by 1 base and J by 3 bases; unmatched bases: 3. The CDR3 totals 16 residues. From germline, CDR1 is LNHDA and CDR2 SQIVND (reference sequence). This CDR3 reads CASSIGTGGFNQPQHF. The CDR3 nucleotides read TGTGCCAGTAGTATAGGGACAGGGGGATTCAATCAGCCCCAGCATTTT.

V is TRBV19 and J is TRBJ1-1, with D uncertain. Germline CDR1 is LNHDA and CDR2 is SQIVND (reference sequence). The CDR3 consists of 15 residues. Trimming shortened V by 5 bases and J by 6 bases, and 19 bases separated the two germline ends. The CDR3 DNA is TGTGCCAGTAGTGAGACAATTGGTGGGTCTGCTGAAGCTTTCTTT. It encodes CASSETIGGSAEAFF.

The chain combines TRBV12-5 with TRBJ2-3, with no clear D. Germline lookup yields CDR1 LGHNT and CDR2 FRNRAP. V lost 0 bases and J lost 9, with 7 bases in between. This CDR3 has 12 amino acids. CDR3 nucleotides: TGTGCTAGTGGTTTGGTACGGCAGACGCAGTATTTT. Translated: CASGLVRQTQYF.

The CDR3 reads CATGAGPQPQHF. The CDR3 DNA reads as TGTGCCACTGGGGCAGGTCCTCAGCCCCAGCATTTT. The gene calls are TRBV10-3 and TRBJ1-5; tentative D call: TRBD1 (5 bases). The CDR3 covers 12 residues. Germline V gene data show CDR1 as ENHRY and CDR2 as SYGVKD. Trimming left V 10 bases short and J 6 bases short, with 13 bases between.

V is TRBV9 and J is TRBJ1-2, with D uncertain. V was shortened by 0 bases and J by 8 bases, with 14 bases between the two germline ends. The CDR3 has 14 residues. CDR1 and CDR2 (germline): SGDLS, YYNGEE. CDR3 nucleotides: TGTGCCAGCAGCGTAGGGTCAGGAGCTTACGGCTACACCTTC. Its protein product is CASSVGSGAYGYTF.

The J gene is TRBJ1-1, the V gene TRBV28; 10 bases agree with TRBD1. There are 15 residues in the CDR3. Germline-derived CDR1 and CDR2 are MDHEN and SYDVKM. V gave up 5 bases and J gave up 5 bases; unmatched junction bases: 8. This CDR3 reads CASSLGQGFRTEAFF. The DNA of the CDR3 is TGTGCCAGCAGTCTGGGACAGGGGTTTCGGACTGAAGCTTTCTTT.

The rearrangement links TRBV30 to TRBJ2-7; D is possibly TRBD1 or TRBD2 (5 bases each). Germline CDR1 is GTSNPN and CDR2 is SVGIG (reference sequence). The CDR3 spans 15 residues. V lost 0 bases to trimming and J lost 1 base, with 13 bases between them. This chain's CDR3 is CAWSVPSGRSYEQYF. The CDR3 bases are TGTGCCTGGAGTGTACCCTCGGGACGGTCCTACGAGCAGTACTTC.

The chain joins TRBV5-1 to TRBJ2-1; D possibly matches TRBD1 or TRBD2 (5 bases each). CDR1 SGHRS and CDR2 YFSETQ come from the germline V gene. V was shortened by 3 bases and J by 7 bases, with 17 bases between the two germline ends. The CDR3 sequence is 15 residues long. CDR3 nucleotides: TGCGCCAGCAGCTCAATGCCGGGACCCCAGAATGAGCAGTTCTTC. Translated, it gives CASSSMPGPQNEQFF.

The chain carries TRBV25-1 and TRBJ2-7; D gene ambiguous. CDR1 and CDR2 from the germline V gene are MGHDK and SYGVNS. Between the trimmed V and J ends, which lost 3 bases and 6 bases, there was a span of 9 bases. The CDR3 has 12 residues. CDR3 coding DNA: TGTGCCAGCAGTGATTACAGTCGCGAGCAGTACTTC. Amino acids: CASSDYSREQYF.

This clone was detected only once. The chain employs TRBV18 and TRBJ2-3; 9 nucleotides align to TRBD2. V was pared by 4 bases and J by 4 bases, with 9 bases of the junction left unmatched. This CDR3 spans 16 amino acids. Germline V lookup: CDR1 KGHSH, CDR2 LQKENI. CDR3: CASSLRASGTSDTQYF. In nucleotides, the CDR3 is TGTGCCAGCTCACTGAGGGCTAGCGGGACGTCAGATACGCAGTATTTT.

V gene TRBV5-1 combines with J gene TRBJ1-2, with a tentative D call TRBD1 (5 bases). Germline CDR1 and CDR2: SGHRS and YFSETQ. V lost 6 bases and J 2 bases, leaving 20 bases between the germline ends. CDR3 length: 16 residues. The CDR3, as DNA: TGCGCCAGCACCCCCGGTGGAGGTCGGGGGAACTATGGCTACACCTTC. Translated: CASTPGGGRGNYGYTF. Full variable domain (outside the CDR3, taken from reference TRBV5-1 and TRBJ1-2): KAGVTQTPRYLIKTRGQQVTLSCSPISGHRSVSWYQQTPGQGLQFLFEYFSETQRNKGNFPGRFSGRQFSNSRSEMNVSTLELGDSALYLCASTPGGGRGNYGYTFGSGTRLTVV.

V usage is TRBV20-1 and J usage is TRBJ1-4, with D perhaps TRBD1 (6 bases). The germline V and J ends were trimmed by 8 bases and 8 bases, with 12 bases remaining between them. The CDR3 is made up of 11 amino acids. Germline CDR1 is DFQATT and CDR2 is SNEGSKA (reference sequence). CDR3 nucleotide sequence: TGCAGTAAAAGAAGGGGGGAAAAACTGTTTTTT. Its translation: CSKRRGEKLFF.